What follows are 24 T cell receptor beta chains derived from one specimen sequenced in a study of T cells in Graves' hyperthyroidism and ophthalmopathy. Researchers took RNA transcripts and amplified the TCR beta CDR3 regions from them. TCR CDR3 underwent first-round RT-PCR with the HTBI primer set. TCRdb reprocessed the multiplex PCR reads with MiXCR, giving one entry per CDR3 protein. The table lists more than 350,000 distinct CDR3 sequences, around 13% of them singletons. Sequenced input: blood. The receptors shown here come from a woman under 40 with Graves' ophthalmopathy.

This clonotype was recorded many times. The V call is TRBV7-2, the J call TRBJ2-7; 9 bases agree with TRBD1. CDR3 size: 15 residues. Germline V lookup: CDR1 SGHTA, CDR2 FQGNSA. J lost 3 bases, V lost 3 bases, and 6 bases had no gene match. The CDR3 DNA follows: TGTGCCAGCAGCTTGGCCGGGACAGGGTACTACGAGCAGTACTTC. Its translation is CASSLAGTGYYEQYF.

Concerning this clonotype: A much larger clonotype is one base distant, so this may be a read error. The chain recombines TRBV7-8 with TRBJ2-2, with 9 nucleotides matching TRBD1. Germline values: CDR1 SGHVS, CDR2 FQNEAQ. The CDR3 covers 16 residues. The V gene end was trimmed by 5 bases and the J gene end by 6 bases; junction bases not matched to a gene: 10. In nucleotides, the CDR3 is TGTGCCAGCAGCATCCGTCCCGGGACAGGGTCCGGGGAGCTGTTTTTT. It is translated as CASSIRPGTGSGELFF.

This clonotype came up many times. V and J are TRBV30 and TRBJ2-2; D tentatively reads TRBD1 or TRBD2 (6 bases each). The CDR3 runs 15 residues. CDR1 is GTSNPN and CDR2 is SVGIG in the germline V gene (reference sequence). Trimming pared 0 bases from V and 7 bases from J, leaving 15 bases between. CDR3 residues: CAWSVGPGASGELFF. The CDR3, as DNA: TGTGCCTGGAGTGTAGGTCCGGGGGCGAGCGGGGAGCTGTTTTTT. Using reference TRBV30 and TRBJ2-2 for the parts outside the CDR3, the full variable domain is SQTIHQWPATLVQPVGSPLSLECTVEGTSNPNLYWYRQAAGRGLQLLFYSVGIGQISSEVPQNLSASRPQDRQFILSSKKLLLSDSGFYLCAWSVGPGASGELFFGEGSRLTVL.

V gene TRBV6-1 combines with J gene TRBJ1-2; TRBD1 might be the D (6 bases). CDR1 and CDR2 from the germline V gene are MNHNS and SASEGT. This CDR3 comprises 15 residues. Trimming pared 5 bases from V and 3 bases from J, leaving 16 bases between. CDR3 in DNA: TGTGCCAGCAGTTCCCTTGCCACAGGGTACTATGGCTACACCTTC. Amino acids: CASSSLATGYYGYTF.

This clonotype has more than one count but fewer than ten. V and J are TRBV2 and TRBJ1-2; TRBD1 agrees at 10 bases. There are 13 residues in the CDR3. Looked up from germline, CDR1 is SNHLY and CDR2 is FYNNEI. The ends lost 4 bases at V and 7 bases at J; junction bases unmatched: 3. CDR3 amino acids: CASSGDRGGGYTF. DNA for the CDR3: TGTGCCAGCAGTGGGGACAGGGGCGGTGGCTACACCTTC.

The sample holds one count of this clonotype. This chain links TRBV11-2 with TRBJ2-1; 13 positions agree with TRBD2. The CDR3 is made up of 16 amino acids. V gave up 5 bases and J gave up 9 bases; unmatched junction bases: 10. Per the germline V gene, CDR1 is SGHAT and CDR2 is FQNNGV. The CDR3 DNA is TGTGCCAGCAGCCAACTAGCGGGGGGGCCGGGGACTGAGCAGTTCTTC. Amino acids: CASSQLAGGPGTEQFF.

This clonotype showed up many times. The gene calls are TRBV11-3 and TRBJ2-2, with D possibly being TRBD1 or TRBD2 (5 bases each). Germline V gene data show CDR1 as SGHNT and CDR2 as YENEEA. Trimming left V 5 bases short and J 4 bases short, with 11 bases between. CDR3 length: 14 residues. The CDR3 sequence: CASSLGTFTGELFF. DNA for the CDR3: TGTGCCAGCAGCCTAGGGACCTTCACCGGGGAGCTGTTTTTT.

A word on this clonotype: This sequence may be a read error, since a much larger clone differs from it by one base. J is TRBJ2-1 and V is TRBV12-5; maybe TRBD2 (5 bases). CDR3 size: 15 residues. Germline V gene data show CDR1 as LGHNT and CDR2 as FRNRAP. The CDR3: CARGLRVGSYNEQFF. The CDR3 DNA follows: TGTGCTAGAGGTTTGCGGGTAGGTTCCTACAATGAGCAGTTCTTC.

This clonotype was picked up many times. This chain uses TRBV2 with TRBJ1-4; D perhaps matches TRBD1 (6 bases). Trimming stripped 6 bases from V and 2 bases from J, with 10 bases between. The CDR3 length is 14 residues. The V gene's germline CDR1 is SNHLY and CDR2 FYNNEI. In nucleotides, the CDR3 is TGTGCCAGCAGGGTACAGGGTACTAATGAAAAACTGTTTTTT. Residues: CASRVQGTNEKLFF.

DNA for the CDR3: TGTGCCAGCAGCGTAGGGCCCCTCGGGGTCCCTCCTATAAACTATGGCTACACCTTC. Translating gives CASSVGPLGVPPINYGYTF. The genes are TRBV9 and TRBJ1-2, with no clear D. Looked up from germline, CDR1 is SGDLS and CDR2 is YYNGEE. The germline V and J ends were trimmed by 0 bases and 2 bases, with 23 bases remaining between them. The CDR3 is 19 amino acids.

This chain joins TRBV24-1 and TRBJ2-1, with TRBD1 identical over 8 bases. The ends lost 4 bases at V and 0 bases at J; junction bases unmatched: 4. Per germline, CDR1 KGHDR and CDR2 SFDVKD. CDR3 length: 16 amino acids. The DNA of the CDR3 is TGTGCCACCAGTGACGAGGACAGGGACTCCTACAATGAGCAGTTCTTC. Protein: CATSDEDRDSYNEQFF.

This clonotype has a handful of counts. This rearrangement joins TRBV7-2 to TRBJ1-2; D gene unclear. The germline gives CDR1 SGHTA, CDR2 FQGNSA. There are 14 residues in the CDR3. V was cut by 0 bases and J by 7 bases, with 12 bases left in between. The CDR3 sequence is CASSLAAGGSGYTF. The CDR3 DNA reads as TGTGCCAGCAGCTTAGCGGCAGGCGGTAGTGGCTACACCTTC. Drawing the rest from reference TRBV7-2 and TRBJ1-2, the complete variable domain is GAGVSQSPSNKVTEKGKDVELRCDPISGHTALYWYRQSLGQGLEFLIYFQGNSAPDKSGLPSDRFSAERTGGSVSTLTIQRTQQEDSAVYLCASSLAAGGSGYTFGSGTRLTVV.

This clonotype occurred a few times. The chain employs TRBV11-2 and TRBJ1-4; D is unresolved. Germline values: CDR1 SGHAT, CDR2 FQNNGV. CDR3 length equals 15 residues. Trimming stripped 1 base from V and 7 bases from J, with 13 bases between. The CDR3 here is CASSLGTQVAEKLFF. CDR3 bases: TGTGCCAGCAGCTTAGGTACTCAAGTTGCTGAAAAACTGTTTTTT.

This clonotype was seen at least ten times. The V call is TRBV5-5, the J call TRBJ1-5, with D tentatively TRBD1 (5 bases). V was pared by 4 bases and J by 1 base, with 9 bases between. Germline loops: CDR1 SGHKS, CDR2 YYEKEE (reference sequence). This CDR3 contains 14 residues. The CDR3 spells CASSKGTSNQPQHF. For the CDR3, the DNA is TGTGCCAGCAGCAAAGGGACCAGCAATCAGCCCCAGCATTTT. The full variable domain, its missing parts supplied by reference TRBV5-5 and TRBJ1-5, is DAGVTQSPTHLIKTRGQQVTLRCSPISGHKSVSWYQQVLGQGPQFIFQYYEKEERGRGNFPDRFSARQFPNYSSELNVNALLLGDSALYLCASSKGTSNQPQHFGDGTRLSIL.

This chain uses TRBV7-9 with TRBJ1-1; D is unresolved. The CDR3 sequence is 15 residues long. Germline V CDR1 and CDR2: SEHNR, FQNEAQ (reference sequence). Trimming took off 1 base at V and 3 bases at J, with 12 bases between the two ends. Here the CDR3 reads CASSLGHGRDTEAFF. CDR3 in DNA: TGTGCCAGCAGCTTAGGCCACGGGAGGGACACTGAAGCTTTCTTT.

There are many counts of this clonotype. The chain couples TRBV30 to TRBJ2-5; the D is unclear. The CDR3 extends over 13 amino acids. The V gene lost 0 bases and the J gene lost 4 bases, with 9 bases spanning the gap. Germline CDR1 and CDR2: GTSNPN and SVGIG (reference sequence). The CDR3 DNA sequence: TGTGCCTGGAGTGTACTTAACGGAGAGACCCAGTACTTC. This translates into CAWSVLNGETQYF. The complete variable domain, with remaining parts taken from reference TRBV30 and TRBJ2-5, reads SQTIHQWPATLVQPVGSPLSLECTVEGTSNPNLYWYRQAAGRGLQLLFYSVGIGQISSEVPQNLSASRPQDRQFILSSKKLLLSDSGFYLCAWSVLNGETQYFGPGTRLLVL.

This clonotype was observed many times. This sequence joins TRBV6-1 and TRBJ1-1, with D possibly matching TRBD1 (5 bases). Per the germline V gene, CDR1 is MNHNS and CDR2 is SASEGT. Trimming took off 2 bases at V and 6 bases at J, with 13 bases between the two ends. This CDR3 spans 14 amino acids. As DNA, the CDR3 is TGTGCCAGCAGTGAAAAACCCCTAGGGGCTGAAGCTTTCTTT. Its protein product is CASSEKPLGAEAFF.

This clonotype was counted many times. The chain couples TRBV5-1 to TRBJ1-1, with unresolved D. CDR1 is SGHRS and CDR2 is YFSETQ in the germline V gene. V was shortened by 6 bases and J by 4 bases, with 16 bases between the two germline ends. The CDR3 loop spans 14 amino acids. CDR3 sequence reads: CASTRIGQFTEAFF. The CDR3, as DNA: TGCGCCAGCACCCGGATCGGGCAGTTCACTGAAGCTTTCTTT.

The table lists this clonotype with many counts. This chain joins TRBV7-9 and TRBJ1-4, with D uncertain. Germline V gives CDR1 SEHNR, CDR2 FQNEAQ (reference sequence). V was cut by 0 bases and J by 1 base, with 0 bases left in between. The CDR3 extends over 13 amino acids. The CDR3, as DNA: TGTGCCAGCAGCTTAGCAACTAATGAAAAACTGTTTTTT. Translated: CASSLATNEKLFF.

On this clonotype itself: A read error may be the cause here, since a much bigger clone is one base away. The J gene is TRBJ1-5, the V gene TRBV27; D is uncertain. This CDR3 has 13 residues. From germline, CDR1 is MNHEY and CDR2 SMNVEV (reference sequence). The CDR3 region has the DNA TGTGCCAGCGCCGGGCGAGGCAATCAGCCCCGGCATTTT. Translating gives CASAGRGNQPRHF.

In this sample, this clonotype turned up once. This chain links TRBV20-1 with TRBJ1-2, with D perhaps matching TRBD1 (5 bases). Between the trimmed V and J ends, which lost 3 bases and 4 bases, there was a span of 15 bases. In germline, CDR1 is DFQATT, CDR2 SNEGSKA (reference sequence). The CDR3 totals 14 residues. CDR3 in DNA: TGCAGTGCTAGTACAGGTGGGGCTGGCTATGGCTACACCTTC. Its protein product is CSASTGGAGYGYTF.

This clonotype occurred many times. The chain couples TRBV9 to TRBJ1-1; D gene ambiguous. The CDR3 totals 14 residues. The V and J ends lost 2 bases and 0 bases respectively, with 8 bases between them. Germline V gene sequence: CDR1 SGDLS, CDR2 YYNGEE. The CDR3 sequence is CASSVDNMNTEAFF. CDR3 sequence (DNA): TGTGCCAGCAGCGTTGACAACATGAACACTGAAGCTTTCTTT. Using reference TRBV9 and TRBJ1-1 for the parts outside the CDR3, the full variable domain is DSGVTQTPKHLITATGQRVTLRCSPRSGDLSVYWYQQSLDQGLQFLIQYYNGEERAKGNILERFSAQQFPDLHSELNLSSLELGDSALYFCASSVDNMNTEAFFGQGTRLTVV.

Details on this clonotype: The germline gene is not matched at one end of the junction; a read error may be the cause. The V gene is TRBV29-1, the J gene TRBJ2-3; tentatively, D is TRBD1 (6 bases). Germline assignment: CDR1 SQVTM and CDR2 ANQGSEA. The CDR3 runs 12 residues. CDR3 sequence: CGVGGREYTQYF. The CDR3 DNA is TGCGGCGTTGGGGGCCGAGAATATACGCAGTATTTT.

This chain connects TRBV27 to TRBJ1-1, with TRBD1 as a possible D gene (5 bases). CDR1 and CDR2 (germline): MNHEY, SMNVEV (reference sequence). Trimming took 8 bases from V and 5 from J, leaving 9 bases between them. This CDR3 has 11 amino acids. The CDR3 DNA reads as TGTGCCAGCTTTGGGGGGACTGAAGCTTTCTTT. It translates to CASFGGTEAFF.